The clone carrying this TCR beta chain was counted a few times. Antigen unknown. The sample originates from a study of T cells after yellow fever vaccination. On the study more broadly: Fractions containing few cells were prepared with SMART-Seq v4 Ultra Low Input.

Study-wide results and caveats: The study noted that FACS-sorted repertoires could contain abundant clonotypes contaminating from the bulk population. Though it reached lower strength, the secondary response hit its peak faster, day 5 versus 15.

TCRdb reprocessed the 5' RACE reads via MiXCR and lists one record per CDR3 protein. The repertoire includes 620,000 or so distinct CDR3 sequences, 9% to 15% of them detected once, and about 15% sits in the top ten. Trimming shortened V by 6 bases and J by 6 bases, and 18 bases separated the two germline ends. This CDR3 is 14 amino acids long. From germline, CDR1 is SQVTM and CDR2 ANQGSEA. The sequence derives from a man aged 25-45 years who received the YFV17D yellow fever vaccine. The rearrangement links TRBV29-1 to TRBJ2-1; weak D call: TRBD2 (5 bases). The sequenced sample was PBMCs, obtained on the day of the yellow fever booster vaccination. CDR3 amino acids: CSVTGIPSPNEQFF. The CDR3 DNA sequence: TGCAGCGTCACCGGGATCCCCTCACCCAATGAGCAGTTCTTC.